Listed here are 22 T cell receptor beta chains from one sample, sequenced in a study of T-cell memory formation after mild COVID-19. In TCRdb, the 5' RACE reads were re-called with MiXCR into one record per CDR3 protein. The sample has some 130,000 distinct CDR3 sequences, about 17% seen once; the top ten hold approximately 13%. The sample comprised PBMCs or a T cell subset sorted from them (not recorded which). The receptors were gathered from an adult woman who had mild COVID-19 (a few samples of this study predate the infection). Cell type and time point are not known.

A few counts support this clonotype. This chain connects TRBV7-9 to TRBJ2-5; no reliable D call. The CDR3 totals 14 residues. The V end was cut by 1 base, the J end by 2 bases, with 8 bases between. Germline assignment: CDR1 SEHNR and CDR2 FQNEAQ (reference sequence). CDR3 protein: CASSLGWGQETQYF. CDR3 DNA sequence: TGTGCCAGCAGCTTAGGGTGGGGACAAGAGACCCAGTACTTC.

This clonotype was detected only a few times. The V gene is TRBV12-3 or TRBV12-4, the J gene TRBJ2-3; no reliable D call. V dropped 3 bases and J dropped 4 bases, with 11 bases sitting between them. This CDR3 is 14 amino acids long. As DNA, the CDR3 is TGTGCCAGCAGTTTTGGCCCCGAATCAGATACGCAGTATTTT. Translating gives CASSFGPESDTQYF.

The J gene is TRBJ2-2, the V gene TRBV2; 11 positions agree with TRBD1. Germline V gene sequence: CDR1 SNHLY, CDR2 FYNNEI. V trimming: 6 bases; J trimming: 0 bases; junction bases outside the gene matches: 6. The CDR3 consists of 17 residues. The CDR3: CASRVRTGGSNTGELFF. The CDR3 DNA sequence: TGTGCCAGCAGGGTCCGGACAGGGGGCTCGAACACCGGGGAGCTGTTTTTT.

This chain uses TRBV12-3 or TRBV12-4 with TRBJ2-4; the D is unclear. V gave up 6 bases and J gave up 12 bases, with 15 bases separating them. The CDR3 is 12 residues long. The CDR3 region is CASSDGRLNQYF. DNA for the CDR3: TGTGCCAGCAGCGACGGGCGGCTGAATCAGTACTTC.

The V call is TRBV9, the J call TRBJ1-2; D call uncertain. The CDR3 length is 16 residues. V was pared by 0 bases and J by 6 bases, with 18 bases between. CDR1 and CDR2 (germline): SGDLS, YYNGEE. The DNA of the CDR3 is TGTGCCAGCAGCGTAGCTACGAGTCCGTCGGGTGATGGCTACACCTTC. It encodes CASSVATSPSGDGYTF.

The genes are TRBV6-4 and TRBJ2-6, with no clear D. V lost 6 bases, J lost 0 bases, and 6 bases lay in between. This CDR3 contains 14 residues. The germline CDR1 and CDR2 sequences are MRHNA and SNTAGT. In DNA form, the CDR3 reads TGTGCCAGCAGCGTCGGCTCTGGGGCCAACGTCCTGACTTTC. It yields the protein CASSVGSGANVLTF.

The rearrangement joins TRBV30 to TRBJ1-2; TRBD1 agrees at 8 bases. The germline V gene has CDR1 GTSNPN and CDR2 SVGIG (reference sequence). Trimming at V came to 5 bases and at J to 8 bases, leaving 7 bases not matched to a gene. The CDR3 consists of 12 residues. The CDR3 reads CAWADRGGGYTF. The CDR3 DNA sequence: TGTGCCTGGGCCGACAGGGGTGGAGGCTACACCTTC.

In DNA form, the CDR3 reads TGCAGCGTTGCCCCTCGAGACAGAGCCTACGAGCAGTACTTC. It encodes CSVAPRDRAYEQYF. The genes are TRBV29-1 and TRBJ2-7; D is possibly TRBD1 (5 bases). V gave up 4 bases and J gave up 2 bases, with 15 bases separating them. The CDR3 length is 14 residues. Per the germline V gene, CDR1 is SQVTM and CDR2 is ANQGSEA.

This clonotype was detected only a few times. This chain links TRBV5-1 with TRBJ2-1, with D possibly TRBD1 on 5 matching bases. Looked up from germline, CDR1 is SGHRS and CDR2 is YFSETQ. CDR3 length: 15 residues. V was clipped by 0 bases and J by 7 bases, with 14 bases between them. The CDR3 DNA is TGCGCCAGCAGCTTGGAAAGTCAGGGAACGAATGAGCAGTTCTTC. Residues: CASSLESQGTNEQFF.

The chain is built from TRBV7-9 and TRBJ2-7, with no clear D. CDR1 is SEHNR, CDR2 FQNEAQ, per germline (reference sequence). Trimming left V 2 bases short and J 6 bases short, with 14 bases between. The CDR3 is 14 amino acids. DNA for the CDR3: TGTGCCAGCAGCTTATATGCAGGAACGGGCGAGCAGTACTTC. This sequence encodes CASSLYAGTGEQYF.

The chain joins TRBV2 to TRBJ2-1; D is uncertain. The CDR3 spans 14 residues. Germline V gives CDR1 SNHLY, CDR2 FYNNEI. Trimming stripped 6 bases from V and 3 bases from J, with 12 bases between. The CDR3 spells CASREWGIYNEQFF. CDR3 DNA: TGTGCCAGCAGGGAATGGGGAATCTACAATGAGCAGTTCTTC.

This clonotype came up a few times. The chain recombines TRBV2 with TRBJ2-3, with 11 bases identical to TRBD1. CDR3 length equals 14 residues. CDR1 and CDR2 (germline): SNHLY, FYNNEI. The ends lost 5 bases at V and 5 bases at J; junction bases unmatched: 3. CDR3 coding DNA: TGTGCCAGCAGTCGGACAGGGGGCGTAGATACGCAGTATTTT. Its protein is CASSRTGGVDTQYF.

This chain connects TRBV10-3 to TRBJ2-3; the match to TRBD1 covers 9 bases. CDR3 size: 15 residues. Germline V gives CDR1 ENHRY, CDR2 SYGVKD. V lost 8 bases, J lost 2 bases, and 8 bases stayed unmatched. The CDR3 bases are TGTGCCATCTGGCACGGACAGGGGTTCACAGATACGCAGTATTTT. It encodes CAIWHGQGFTDTQYF.

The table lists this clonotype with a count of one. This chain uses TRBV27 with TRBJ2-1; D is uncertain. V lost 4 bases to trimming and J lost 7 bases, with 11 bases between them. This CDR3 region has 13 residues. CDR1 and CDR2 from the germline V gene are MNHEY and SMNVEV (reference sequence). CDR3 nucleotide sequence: TGTGCCAGCAGTTCAGCGCTGTGGAATGAGCAGTTCTTC. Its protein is CASSSALWNEQFF.

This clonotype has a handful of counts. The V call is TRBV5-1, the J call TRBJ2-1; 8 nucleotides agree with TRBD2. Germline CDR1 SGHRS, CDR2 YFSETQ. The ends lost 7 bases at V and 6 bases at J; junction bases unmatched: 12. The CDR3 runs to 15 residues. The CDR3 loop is CASRSLGSGANEQFF. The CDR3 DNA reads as TGCGCCAGCCGATCGTTAGGTAGCGGGGCCAATGAGCAGTTCTTC. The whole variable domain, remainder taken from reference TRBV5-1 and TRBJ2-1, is KAGVTQTPRYLIKTRGQQVTLSCSPISGHRSVSWYQQTPGQGLQFLFEYFSETQRNKGNFPGRFSGRQFSNSRSEMNVSTLELGDSALYLCASRSLGSGANEQFFGPGTRLTVL.

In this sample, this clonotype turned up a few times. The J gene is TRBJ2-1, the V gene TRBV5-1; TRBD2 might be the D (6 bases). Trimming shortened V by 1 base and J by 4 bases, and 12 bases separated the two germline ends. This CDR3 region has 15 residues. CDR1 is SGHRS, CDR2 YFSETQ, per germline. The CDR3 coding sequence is TGCGCCAGCAGCTTGACCGGAGGGAGGTACAATGAGCAGTTCTTC. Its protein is CASSLTGGRYNEQFF.

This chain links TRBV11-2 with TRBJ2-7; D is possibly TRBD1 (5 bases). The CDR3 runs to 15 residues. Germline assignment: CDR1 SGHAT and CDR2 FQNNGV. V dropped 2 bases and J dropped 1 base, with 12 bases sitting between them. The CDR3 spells CASSLSDSFSYEQYF. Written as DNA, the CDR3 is TGTGCCAGCAGCTTATCAGACAGCTTTTCCTACGAGCAGTACTTC.

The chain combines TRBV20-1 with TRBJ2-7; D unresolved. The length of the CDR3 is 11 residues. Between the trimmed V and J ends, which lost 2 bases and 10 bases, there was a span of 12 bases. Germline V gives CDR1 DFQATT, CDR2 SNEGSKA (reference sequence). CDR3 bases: TGCAGTGCTAGATCAGGAATGCACCAGTACTTC. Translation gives CSARSGMHQYF.

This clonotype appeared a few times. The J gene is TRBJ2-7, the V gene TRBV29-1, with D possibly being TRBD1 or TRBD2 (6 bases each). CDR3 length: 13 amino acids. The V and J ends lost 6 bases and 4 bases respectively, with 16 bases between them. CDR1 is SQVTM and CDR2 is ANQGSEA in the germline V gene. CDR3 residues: CSVVLRGGYEQYF. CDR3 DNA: TGCAGCGTCGTACTCAGAGGGGGGTACGAGCAGTACTTC.

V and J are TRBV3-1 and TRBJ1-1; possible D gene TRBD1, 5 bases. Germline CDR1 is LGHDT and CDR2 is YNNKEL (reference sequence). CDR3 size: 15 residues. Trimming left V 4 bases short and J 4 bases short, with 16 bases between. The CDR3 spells CASSPTGTFGTEAFF. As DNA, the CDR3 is TGTGCCAGCAGCCCCACCGGGACCTTTGGCACTGAAGCTTTCTTT.

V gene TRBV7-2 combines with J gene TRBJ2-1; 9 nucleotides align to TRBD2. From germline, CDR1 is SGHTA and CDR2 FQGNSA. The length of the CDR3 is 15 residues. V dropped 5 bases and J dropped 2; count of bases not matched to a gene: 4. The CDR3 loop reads CASSVSGSPYNEQFF. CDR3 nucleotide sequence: TGTGCCAGCAGCGTTAGCGGGAGTCCCTACAATGAGCAGTTCTTC. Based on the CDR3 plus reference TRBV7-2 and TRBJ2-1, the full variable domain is GAGVSQSPSNKVTEKGKDVELRCDPISGHTALYWYRQSLGQGLEFLIYFQGNSAPDKSGLPSDRFSAERTGGSVSTLTIQRTQQEDSAVYLCASSVSGSPYNEQFFGPGTRLTVL.

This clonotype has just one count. The CDR3 DNA sequence: TGTGCCAGCAGCTTCCCGGATTTGACAGCGAGCTCCTATAATTCACCCCTCCACTTT. Protein product: CASSFPDLTASSYNSPLHF. This chain joins TRBV12-3 or TRBV12-4 and TRBJ1-6, with a weak D call TRBD1 (5 bases). V was pared by 6 bases and J by 0 bases, with 21 bases between. The CDR3 has 19 residues.